The 7 T cell receptor beta chains in this list originate from one sample, sequenced in a study of blood T cells in healthy people across ages. Next came a second PCR, run for about 6 to 11 cycles, which used a sample-barcoded 5' primer along with a J-beta primer mix. In TCRdb, the 5' RACE reads were re-called with MiXCR into one record per CDR3 protein. This sample carries 780,000 or so distinct CDR3 sequences, around a quarter of them seen once, and the ten largest clones take 3% to 4%. This sample was also put to use in a study of T cells of mothers and their children.

The sequencing input was blood. Receptor source: a boy aged 5-17 years in good health.

J is TRBJ2-7 and V is TRBV20-1; 10 nucleotides align to TRBD2. The CDR3 consists of 14 residues. From germline, CDR1 is DFQATT and CDR2 SNEGSKA (reference sequence). Unmatched junction bases numbered 7, after V lost 0 bases and J lost 8 bases. CDR3 nucleotide sequence: TGCAGTGCTAGAGAATCTAGCGGGAGTACCCAGCAGTACTTC. This codes for CSARESSGSTQQYF.

There are a few counts of this clonotype. The chain employs TRBV20-1 and TRBJ2-7; either TRBD1 or TRBD2 may supply D (6 bases each). The end of the DNA is better explained by TRBJ2-1, so the J call may be wrong. This CDR3 region has 15 residues. CDR1 is DFQATT and CDR2 is SNEGSKA in the germline V gene (reference sequence). The CDR3 reads CSAPGHGGKLNEQFF. The CDR3 nucleotides are TGCAGTGCCCCGGGACATGGGGGGAAGCTGAATGAGCAGTTCTTC.

This rearrangement joins TRBV4-3 to TRBJ1-2; D might be TRBD1 (6 bases). The CDR3 is 16 residues long. Per the germline V gene, CDR1 is LGHNA and CDR2 is YSLEER. The V end lost 1 base, the J end lost 4 bases, and 16 bases lay between the germline ends. This CDR3 is CASSQATGSYFYGYTF. CDR3 coding DNA: TGCGCCAGCAGCCAAGCTACAGGGTCGTATTTCTATGGCTACACCTTC.

V and J are TRBV27 and TRBJ2-7; D may be TRBD1 (6 bases). The CDR3 runs 15 residues. Germline V CDR1 and CDR2: MNHEY, SMNVEV (reference sequence). V shed 4 bases and J shed 2 bases, with 15 bases lying between them. CDR3 coding DNA: TGTGCCAGCAGTTGGACAGCACTGACAACCTACGAGCAGTACTTC. Residues: CASSWTALTTYEQYF.

The table lists this clonotype with a few counts. In DNA, the CDR3 is TGTGCCAGCAGGCAGGGGGAGGGGTATGGCTACACCTTC. It is translated as CASRQGEGYGYTF. The rearrangement uses TRBV12-3 or TRBV12-4 and TRBJ1-2; 7 nucleotides align to TRBD1. V lost 6 bases to trimming and J lost 5 bases; unmatched junction nucleotides: 6. This CDR3 has 13 amino acids.

This clonotype was seen only a few times. The J gene is TRBJ2-7, the V gene TRBV20-1, with a weak D call TRBD2 (6 bases). The CDR3 has 14 residues. Trimming removed 4 bases from V and 4 bases from J, with 17 bases in between. Germline CDR1 is DFQATT and CDR2 is SNEGSKA (reference sequence). The CDR3 DNA is TGCAGTGCTAAGACGGGAGAGATTAGGTACGAGCAGTACTTC. Translated, it gives CSAKTGEIRYEQYF.

This clonotype was counted between two and nine times. V is TRBV6-5 and J is TRBJ2-1, with TRBD1 identical over 8 bases. Trimming removed 2 bases from V and 0 bases from J; junction bases left unmatched: 12. Germline CDR1 and CDR2: MNHEY and SVGAGI. The CDR3 sequence is 19 residues long. In DNA form, the CDR3 reads TGTGCCAGCAGTTACCAGACAGGGGTGAGGGGTAGCTCCTACAATGAGCAGTTCTTC. The encoded protein is CASSYQTGVRGSSYNEQFF.